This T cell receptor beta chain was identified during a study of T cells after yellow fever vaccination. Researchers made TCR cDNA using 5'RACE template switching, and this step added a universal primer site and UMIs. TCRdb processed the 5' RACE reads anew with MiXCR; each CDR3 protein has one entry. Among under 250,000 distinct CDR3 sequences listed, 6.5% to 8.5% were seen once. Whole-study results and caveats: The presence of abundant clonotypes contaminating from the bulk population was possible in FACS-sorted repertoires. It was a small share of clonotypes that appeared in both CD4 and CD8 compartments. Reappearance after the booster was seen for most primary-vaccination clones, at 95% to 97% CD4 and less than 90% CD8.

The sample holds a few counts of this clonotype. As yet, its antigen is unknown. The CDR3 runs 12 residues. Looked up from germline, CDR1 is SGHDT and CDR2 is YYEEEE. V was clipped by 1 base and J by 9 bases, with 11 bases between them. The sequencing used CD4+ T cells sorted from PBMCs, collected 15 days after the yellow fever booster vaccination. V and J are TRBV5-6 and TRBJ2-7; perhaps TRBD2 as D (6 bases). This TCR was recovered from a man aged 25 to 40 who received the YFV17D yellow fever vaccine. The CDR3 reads CASSLPPAGQYF. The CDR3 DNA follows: TGTGCCAGCAGCTTGCCCCCAGCGGGGCAGTACTTC.